The rows below give T cell receptor beta chains drawn from one sample of a study of T cell responses to AZD1222 COVID-19 vaccine. TCRdb keeps only in-frame clones here, not all; method: immunoSEQ multiplex PCR. The repertoire includes 65,000 to 70,000 clones, around four fifths of them detected once, and about 6.1% sits in the top ten. The source was peripheral blood, collected 28 days after the second AZD1222 dose. The origin of the receptors is an adult who received the AZD1222 COVID-19 vaccine. Each CDR3 is given with its conserved first and last residue. The order of the fields is V gene, clone size, D gene, J gene, CDR3 protein, CDR3 DNA. D genes are given only for firm matches. For some rows the clone size is stated as once, few or many, or as a class when expanded; others skip it.

TRBV6-5	NA	TRBD1	TRBJ1-2	CASSPTGDVYGYTF	TGTGCCAGCAGTCCTACAGGGGACGTCTATGGCTACACCTTC
TRBV19	NA	NA	TRBJ1-5	CASSIRQLNQPQHF	TGTGCCAGTAGTATTAGACAGCTAAATCAGCCCCAGCATTTT
TRBV3-1/TRBV3-2	NA	NA	TRBJ1-6	CASSQRLTNSPLHF	TGTGCCAGCAGCCAGCGACTGACTAATTCACCCCTCCACTTT
TRBV11-2	NA	TRBD1	TRBJ2-7	CASSLGTGVQYEQYF	TGTGCCAGCAGCTTAGGGACAGGGGTACAGTACGAGCAGTACTTC
TRBV6-6	NA	TRBD1	TRBJ1-1	CASSYRQGRTEAFF	TGTGCCAGCAGTTACCGACAGGGTCGGACTGAAGCTTTCTTT
TRBV4-2	once	TRBD1	TRBJ2-3	CASSHLDRGSTDTQYF	TGTGCCAGCAGCCATTTAGACAGGGGTAGCACAGATACGCAGTATTTT
TRBV18	once	NA	TRBJ2-1	CASSLTGRNHNEQFF	TGTGCCAGCTCACTAACGGGACGGAACCACAATGAGCAGTTCTTC
TRBV7-9	NA	NA	TRBJ2-6	CASSANSGANVLTF	TGTGCCAGCAGCGCAAATTCTGGGGCCAACGTCCTGACTTTC
TRBV7-2	few	TRBD1	TRBJ1-6	CASSLGQGFNSPLHF	TGTGCCAGCAGCTTAGGACAGGGGTTTAATTCACCCCTCCACTTT
TRBV5-4	NA	NA	TRBJ1-3	CASSKQDSGNTIYF	TGTGCCAGCAGCAAACAGGACTCTGGAAACACCATATATTTT
TRBV29-1	NA	NA	TRBJ2-3	CSAPWGASTDTQYF	TGCAGCGCCCCCTGGGGGGCTAGCACAGATACGCAGTATTTT
TRBV11-2	NA	NA	TRBJ1-4	CASSSLGVTNEKLFF	TGTGCCAGCAGCTCCCTGGGGGTAACTAATGAAAAACTGTTTTTT
TRBV9	NA	NA	TRBJ2-7	CASSANRQTRTTMCYEQYF	TGTGCCAGCAGCGCGAACCGACAAACGCGGACTACTATGTGCTACGAGCAGTACTTC